A selection of T cell receptor beta chains follows, all from one sample in a study of CD8+CD57+ T cells in acquired aplastic anemia. Each CDR3 protein is one row after TCRdb ran MiXCR on the reads. Found here are approximately 470,000 distinct CDR3 sequences, around 32% of them singletons; the top ten hold around 0.82%. The sequenced sample was sorted CD4+, CD8+, or CD8+CD57+ T cells (not recorded which) from PBMCs. All receptors come from a human donor with aplastic anemia. Each CDR3 is given with its conserved first and last residue. D genes are given only for firm matches. Clone sizes are given selectively: once, few, many, or a class where the clone is expanded.

CDR3 length	J gene	V gene	clone size	D gene	CDR3 protein	CDR3 DNA
17	TRBJ2-5	TRBV9	.	.	CASSAGGSDGFQETQYF	TGTGCCAGCAGCGCCGGCGGATCGGACGGATTCCAAGAGACCCAGTACTTC
14	TRBJ1-2	TRBV5-5	once	TRBD1	CASSSAGTGLGYTF	TGTGCCAGCAGCTCCGCCGGGACAGGGCTTGGCTACACCTTC
17	TRBJ1-5	TRBV11-2	.	TRBD1	CASSLGDRAGSNQPQHF	TGTGCCAGCAGCTTGGGGGACAGGGCGGGCAGCAATCAGCCCCAGCATTTT
15	TRBJ1-2	TRBV20-1	few	TRBD1	CSTKGTGPTFYGYTF	TGCAGTACTAAGGGGACAGGTCCCACATTCTATGGCTACACCTTC
15	TRBJ2-7	TRBV15	.	.	CATSRRDAGSGEQYF	TGTGCCACCAGCAGAAGAGACGCCGGGTCGGGAGAGCAGTACTTC
13	TRBJ1-2	TRBV6-1	many	.	CASSGQANYGYTF	TGTGCCAGCAGTGGACAAGCTAACTATGGCTACACCTTC
17	TRBJ1-2	TRBV25-1	many	.	CASSEFVSPGRAVGYTF	TGTGCCAGCAGTGAATTTGTCTCTCCCGGCAGGGCGGTGGGCTACACCTTC
15	TRBJ1-5	TRBV7-2	few	TRBD1	CASSDSTGGHQPQHF	TGTGCCAGCAGCGACTCCACAGGGGGCCATCAGCCCCAGCATTTT
16	TRBJ2-7	TRBV19	many	.	CASSPPHRDTGTEQYF	TGTGCCAGTAGCCCCCCACACCGGGACACCGGGACCGAGCAGTACTTC
13	TRBJ1-2	TRBV12-3/TRBV12-4	few	TRBD1	CASRGTGIYGYTF	TGTGCCAGCAGAGGGACAGGGATCTATGGCTACACCTTC
14	TRBJ1-6	TRBV13	many	.	CASSPTRNLQPLHF	TGTGCCAGCTCCCCTACCAGGAATCTTCAACCCCTCCACTTT
14	TRBJ2-5	TRBV7-3	.	TRBD2	CASSYSGLQETQYF	TGTGCCAGCAGCTACTCGGGACTACAAGAGACCCAGTACTTC
15	TRBJ2-7	TRBV5-6	.	TRBD1	CASSLRGTGGYEQYF	TGTGCCAGCAGCTTGCGCGGGACAGGGGGCTACGAGCAGTACTTC
12	TRBJ1-2	TRBV29-1	.	TRBD1	CSPRTGFDGYTF	TGCAGCCCACGGACAGGGTTTGACGGCTACACCTTC
12	TRBJ2-3	TRBV30	.	TRBD2	CAWVAGADTQYF	TGTGCCTGGGTAGCGGGAGCAGATACGCAGTATTTT
14	TRBJ1-4	TRBV2	few	.	CASRKGATNEKLFF	TGTGCCAGCAGAAAGGGGGCAACTAATGAAAAACTGTTTTTT
15	TRBJ2-3	TRBV12-3/TRBV12-4	.	TRBD2	CASNPTSGSADTQYF	TGTGCCAGCAACCCGACTAGCGGGAGTGCGGATACGCAGTATTTT
19	TRBJ2-7	TRBV12-3/TRBV12-4	.	TRBD2	CASSPRGGSGGRSGYEQYF	TGTGCCAGCAGCCCTAGAGGTGGTAGCGGGGGCCGGAGTGGCTACGAGCAGTACTTC
15	TRBJ1-5	TRBV2	.	.	CASSEASGERQPQHF	TGTGCCAGCAGTGAAGCGTCGGGGGAGCGTCAGCCCCAGCATTTT
15	TRBJ2-7	TRBV20-1	.	.	CSARDSSNSPYGQYF	TGCAGTGCTAGAGATTCGTCGAACAGCCCCTACGGGCAGTACTTC
15	TRBJ1-2	TRBV24-1	.	TRBD1	CATSDSGDRAIRYTF	TGTGCCACCAGTGATTCCGGGGACAGGGCAATTCGCTACACCTTC
15	TRBJ1-2	TRBV9	many	.	CASSEGTVGDYGYTF	TGTGCCAGCAGCGAGGGGACTGTTGGGGACTATGGCTACACCTTC
17	TRBJ1-3	TRBV7-6	many	.	CASSLSAPGNSGNTIYF	TGTGCCAGCAGCTTATCGGCCCCGGGGAACTCTGGAAACACCATATATTTT
15	TRBJ1-4	TRBV7-6	many	.	CASSQAGTTIEKLFF	TGTGCCAGCAGTCAAGCCGGGACAACTATTGAAAAACTGTTTTTT
14	TRBJ2-1	TRBV20-1	.	TRBD2	CSARPSGNKYEQFF	TGCAGTGCTAGGCCTAGCGGGAATAAGTATGAGCAGTTCTTC
14	TRBJ1-2	TRBV20-1	many	.	CSARVVGTTYGYTF	TGCAGTGCTAGAGTGGTCGGGACAACCTATGGCTACACCTTC
16	TRBJ1-2	TRBV15	many	TRBD1	CATSRPRGDRANSYTF	TGTGCCACCAGCCGACCCAGGGGGGACAGGGCCAACAGCTACACCTTC
14	TRBJ1-1	TRBV19	.	TRBD1	CASSRQGLNTEAFF	TGTGCCAGTAGTAGACAGGGACTGAACACTGAAGCTTTCTTT
12	TRBJ2-3	TRBV20-1	.	.	CSASFGTDTQYF	TGCAGTGCTAGCTTTGGGACAGATACGCAGTATTTT
15	TRBJ1-5	TRBV10-2	.	.	CASSEMTGNNQPQHF	TGCGCCAGCAGTGAGATGACAGGCAACAATCAGCCCCAGCATTTT
16	TRBJ1-6	TRBV11-1	.	.	CASSFPRGFDNSPLHF	TGTGCCAGCAGCTTCCCGCGGGGCTTCGATAATTCACCCCTCCACTTT